This TCR beta chain was profiled in a study of blood T cell repertoires in COVID-19. This clone was picked up a small number of times. CDR3 size: 14 residues. V shed 5 bases and J 1 base; nucleotides not matched to a gene: 7. CDR1 is GTSNPN, CDR2 SVGIG, per germline (reference sequence). As originally analysed: The authors estimated nucleated cell counts from reference gene primer amplification. Clones were sequenced by immunoSEQ multiplex PCR, and TCRdb holds only the in-frame ones, with some missing. From that table come the V and J calls and clone size; the DNA was used to work out D and trimming. Of approximately 180,000 clones in the sample, 85% were seen once.

The sequencing input was peripheral blood. This chain connects TRBV30 to TRBJ2-5; 7 nucleotides agree with TRBD2. This receptor was identified in a person aged 65-85 years with COVID-19, enrolled during active disease. CDR3: CAWGRAGLQETQYF. CDR3 bases: TGTGCCTGGGGACGAGCGGGACTCCAAGAGACCCAGTACTTC.